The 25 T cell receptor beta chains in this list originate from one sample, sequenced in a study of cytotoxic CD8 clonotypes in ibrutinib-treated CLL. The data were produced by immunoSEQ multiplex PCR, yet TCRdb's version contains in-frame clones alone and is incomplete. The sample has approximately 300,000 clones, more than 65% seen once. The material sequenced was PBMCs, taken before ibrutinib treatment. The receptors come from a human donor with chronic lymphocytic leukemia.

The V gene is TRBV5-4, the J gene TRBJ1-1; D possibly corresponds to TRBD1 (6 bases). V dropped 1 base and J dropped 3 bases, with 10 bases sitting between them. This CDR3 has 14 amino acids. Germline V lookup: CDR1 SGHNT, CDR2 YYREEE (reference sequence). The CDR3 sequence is CASSLQGLDTEAFF. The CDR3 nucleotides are TGTGCCAGCAGCTTGCAGGGGCTGGACACTGAAGCTTTCTTT.

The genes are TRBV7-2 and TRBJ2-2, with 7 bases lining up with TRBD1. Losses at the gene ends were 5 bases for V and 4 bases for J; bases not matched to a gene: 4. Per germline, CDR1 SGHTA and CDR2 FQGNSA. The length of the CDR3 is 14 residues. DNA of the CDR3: TGTGCCAGCAGCGTGGGACAGTTCACCGGGGAGCTGTTTTTT. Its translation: CASSVGQFTGELFF.

The CDR3: CASSPGTAFNEQFF. DNA of the CDR3: TGTGCCAGCTCCCCCGGGACAGCCTTCAATGAGCAGTTCTTC. This chain uses TRBV18 with TRBJ2-1; 7 bases align to TRBD1. CDR3 length: 14 residues. After removal of 6 bases from V and 6 bases from J, the junction contained 8 bases not matched to a gene. Germline CDR1 KGHSH, CDR2 LQKENI.

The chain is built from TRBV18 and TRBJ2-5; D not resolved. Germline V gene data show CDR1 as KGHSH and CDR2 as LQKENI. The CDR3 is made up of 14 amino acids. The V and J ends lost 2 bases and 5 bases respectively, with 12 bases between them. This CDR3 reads CASSPSGSAETQYF. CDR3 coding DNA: TGTGCCAGCTCACCATCGGGCAGTGCGGAGACCCAGTACTTC.

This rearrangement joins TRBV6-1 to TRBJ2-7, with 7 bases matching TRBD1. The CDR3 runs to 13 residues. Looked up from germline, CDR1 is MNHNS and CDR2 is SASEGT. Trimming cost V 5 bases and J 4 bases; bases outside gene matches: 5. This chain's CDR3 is CASSLGGGYEQYF. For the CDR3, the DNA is TGTGCCAGCAGTTTAGGGGGCGGATACGAGCAGTACTTC.

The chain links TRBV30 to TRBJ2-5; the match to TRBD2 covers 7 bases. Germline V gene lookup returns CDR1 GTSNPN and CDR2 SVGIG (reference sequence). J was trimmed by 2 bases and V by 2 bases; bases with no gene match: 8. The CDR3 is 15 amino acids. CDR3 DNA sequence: TGTGCCTGGAGTAAAACTAGCGACGGTCAAGAGACCCAGTACTTC. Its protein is CAWSKTSDGQETQYF.

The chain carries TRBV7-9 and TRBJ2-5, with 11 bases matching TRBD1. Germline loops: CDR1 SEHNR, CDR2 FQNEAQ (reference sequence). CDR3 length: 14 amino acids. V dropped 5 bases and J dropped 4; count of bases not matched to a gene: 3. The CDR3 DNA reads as TGTGCCAGCAGCGGACAGGGGGCAGGAGAGACCCAGTACTTC. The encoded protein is CASSGQGAGETQYF.

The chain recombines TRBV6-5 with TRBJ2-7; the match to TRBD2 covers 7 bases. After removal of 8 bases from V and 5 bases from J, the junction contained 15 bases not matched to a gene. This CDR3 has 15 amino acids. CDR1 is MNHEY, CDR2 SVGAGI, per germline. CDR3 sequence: CASRRGGRQSDEQYF. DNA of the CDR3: TGTGCCAGCCGTAGGGGCGGGAGACAGTCGGACGAGCAGTACTTC.

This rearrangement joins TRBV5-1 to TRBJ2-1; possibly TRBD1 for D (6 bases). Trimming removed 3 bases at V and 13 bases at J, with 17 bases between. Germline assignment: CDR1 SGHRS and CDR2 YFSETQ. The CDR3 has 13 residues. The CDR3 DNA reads TGCGCCAGCAGCTCAAAGGACAGAAATCCCCAGTTCTTC. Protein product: CASSSKDRNPQFF.

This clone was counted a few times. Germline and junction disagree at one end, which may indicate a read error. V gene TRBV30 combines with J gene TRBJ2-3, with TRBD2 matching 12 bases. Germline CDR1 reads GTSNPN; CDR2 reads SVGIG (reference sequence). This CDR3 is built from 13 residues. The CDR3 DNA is TGTGCCTGGAGCGAACTGGGACTAGCGGGCCCCCTTTTT. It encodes CAWSELGLAGPLF.

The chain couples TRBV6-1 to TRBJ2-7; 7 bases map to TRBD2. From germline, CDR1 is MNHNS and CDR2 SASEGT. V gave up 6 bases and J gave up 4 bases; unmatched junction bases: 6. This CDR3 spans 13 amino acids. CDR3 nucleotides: TGTGCCAGCAGGGGGAGGGGACGGTACGAGCAGTACTTC. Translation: CASRGRGRYEQYF.

CDR3 residues: CASSFLGLSTDTQYF. The DNA of the CDR3 is TGTGCCAGCAGTTTTCTTGGTCTCAGCACAGATACGCAGTATTTT. The chain employs TRBV28 and TRBJ2-3; D is uncertain. The CDR3 extends over 15 amino acids. Germline V gene data show CDR1 as MDHEN and CDR2 as SYDVKM. Trimming left V 3 bases short and J 0 bases short, with 10 bases between.

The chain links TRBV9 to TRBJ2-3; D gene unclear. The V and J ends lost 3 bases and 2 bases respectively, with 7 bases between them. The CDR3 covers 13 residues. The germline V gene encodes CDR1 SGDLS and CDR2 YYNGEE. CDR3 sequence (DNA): TGTGCCAGCAGCGCCGAAGCCACAGATACGCAGTATTTT. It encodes CASSAEATDTQYF.

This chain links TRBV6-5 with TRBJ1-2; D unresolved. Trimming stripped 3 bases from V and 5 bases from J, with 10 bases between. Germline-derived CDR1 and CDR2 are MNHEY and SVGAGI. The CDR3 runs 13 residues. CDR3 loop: CASSYGELYGYTF. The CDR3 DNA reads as TGTGCCAGCAGTTATGGGGAGCTTTATGGCTACACCTTC.

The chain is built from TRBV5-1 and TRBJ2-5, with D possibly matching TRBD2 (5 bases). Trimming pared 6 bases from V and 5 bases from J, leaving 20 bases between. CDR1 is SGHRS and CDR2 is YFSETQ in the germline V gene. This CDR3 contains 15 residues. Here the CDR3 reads CASTQTTIREETQYF. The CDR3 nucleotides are TGCGCCAGCACCCAGACGACTATTAGGGAGGAGACCCAGTACTTC.

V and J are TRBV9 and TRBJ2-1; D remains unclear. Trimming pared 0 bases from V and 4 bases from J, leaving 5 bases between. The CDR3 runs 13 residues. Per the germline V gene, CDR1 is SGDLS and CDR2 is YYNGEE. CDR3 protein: CASSVGVYNEQFF. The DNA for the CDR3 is TGTGCCAGCAGCGTAGGTGTATACAATGAGCAGTTCTTC.

CDR3 region: CASSMAGGRYEKLFF. DNA for the CDR3: TGTGCCAGTAGTATGGCCGGGGGGCGGTACGAAAAACTGTTTTTT. J is TRBJ1-4 and V is TRBV19, with D possibly matching TRBD1 (6 bases). CDR3 size: 15 residues. Between the trimmed V and J ends, which lost 3 bases and 8 bases, there was a span of 16 bases. Germline values: CDR1 LNHDA, CDR2 SQIVND (reference sequence).

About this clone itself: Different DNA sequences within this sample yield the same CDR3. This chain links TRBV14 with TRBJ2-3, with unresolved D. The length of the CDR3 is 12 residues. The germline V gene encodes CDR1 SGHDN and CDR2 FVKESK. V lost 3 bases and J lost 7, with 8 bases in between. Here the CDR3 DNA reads TGTGCCAGCAGCCAGGACCGGTATACGCAGTATTTT. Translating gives CASSQDRYTQYF.

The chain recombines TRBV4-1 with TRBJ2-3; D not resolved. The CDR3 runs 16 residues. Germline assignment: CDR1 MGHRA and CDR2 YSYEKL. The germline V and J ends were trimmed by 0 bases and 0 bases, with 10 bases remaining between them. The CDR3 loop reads CASSQEWLPSTDTQYF. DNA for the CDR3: TGCGCCAGCAGCCAAGAGTGGCTACCTAGCACAGATACGCAGTATTTT.

Written as DNA, the CDR3 is TGTGCCAGCAGCTTCGGCACAGGGGAGGTTCAGCCCCAGCATTTT. Amino acid sequence: CASSFGTGEVQPQHF. The rearrangement links TRBV5-6 to TRBJ1-5; the match to TRBD1 covers 7 bases. The trim removed 2 bases at V and 6 bases at J, leaving 8 bases unmatched. In germline, CDR1 is SGHDT, CDR2 YYEEEE. CDR3 length: 15 amino acids.

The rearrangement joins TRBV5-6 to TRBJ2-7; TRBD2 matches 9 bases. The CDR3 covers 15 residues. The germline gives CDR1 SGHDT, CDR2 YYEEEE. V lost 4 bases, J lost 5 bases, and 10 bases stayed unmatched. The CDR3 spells CASSPGGGRANEQYF. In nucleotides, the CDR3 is TGTGCCAGCAGCCCGGGGGGCGGGAGGGCCAACGAGCAGTACTTC.

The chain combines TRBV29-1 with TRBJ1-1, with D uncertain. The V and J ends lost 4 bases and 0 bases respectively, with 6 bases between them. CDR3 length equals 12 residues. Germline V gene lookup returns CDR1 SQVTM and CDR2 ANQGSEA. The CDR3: CSVGHLNTEAFF. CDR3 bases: TGCAGCGTTGGACACCTGAACACTGAAGCTTTCTTT. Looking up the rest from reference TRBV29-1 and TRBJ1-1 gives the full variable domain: SAVISQKPSRDICQRGTSLTIQCQVDSQVTMMFWYRQQPGQSLTLIATANQGSEATYESGFVIDKFPISRPNLTFSTLTVSNMSPEDSSIYLCSVGHLNTEAFFGQGTRLTVV.

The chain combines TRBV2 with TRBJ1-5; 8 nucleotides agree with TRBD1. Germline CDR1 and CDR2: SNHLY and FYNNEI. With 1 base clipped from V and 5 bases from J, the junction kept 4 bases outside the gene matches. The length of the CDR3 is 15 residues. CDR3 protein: CASSEGTGLHQPQHF. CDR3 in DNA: TGTGCCAGCAGTGAAGGGACAGGGTTACATCAGCCCCAGCATTTT.

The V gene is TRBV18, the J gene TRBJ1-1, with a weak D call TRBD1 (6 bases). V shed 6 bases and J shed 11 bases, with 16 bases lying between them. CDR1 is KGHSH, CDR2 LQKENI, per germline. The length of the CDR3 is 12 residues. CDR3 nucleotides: TGTGCCAGCTCCGGACAGCCGCTTTTGGCTTTCTTT. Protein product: CASSGQPLLAFF.

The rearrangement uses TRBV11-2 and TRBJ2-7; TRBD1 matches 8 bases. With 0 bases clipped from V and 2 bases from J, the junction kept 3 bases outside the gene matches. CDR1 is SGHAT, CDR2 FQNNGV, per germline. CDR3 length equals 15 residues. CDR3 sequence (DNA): TGTGCCAGCAGCTTAGAATGGGGACAGGCCTACGAGCAGTACTTC. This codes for CASSLEWGQAYEQYF.